One sample yielded the 11 T cell receptor beta chains listed below, sequenced in a study of beta chain features in type 1 diabetes. Expressed TCRB transcripts were sequenced because the entire RNA isolate underwent reverse transcription. Profiling relied on immunoSEQ multiplex PCR, and the TCRdb table lists in-frame clones only, not all of them. The data contain fewer than 500,000 clones, approximately 15% of them seen just once; the ten biggest clones take up about 0.04%. Input material: naive CD4+ T cells from blood. All receptors derive from a man aged 25 to 45 in good health.

The chain joins TRBV11-2 to TRBJ1-5; D gene unclear. Germline CDR1 is SGHAT and CDR2 is FQNNGV. The length of the CDR3 is 13 residues. V was shortened by 0 bases and J by 5 bases, with 5 bases between the two germline ends. The CDR3 DNA follows: TGTGCCAGCAGCTTAGATCGTGATCAGCCCCAGCATTTT. Translating it yields CASSLDRDQPQHF.

The genes are TRBV6-5 and TRBJ1-2; TRBD1 aligns across 9 bases. Per the germline V gene, CDR1 is MNHEY and CDR2 is SVGAGI. This CDR3 comprises 15 residues. Trimming removed 6 bases from V and 4 bases from J; junction bases left unmatched: 9. In nucleotides, the CDR3 is TGTGCCAGCAGGACTACGGGACAGGGAAGCTATGGCTACACCTTC. Its protein product is CASRTTGQGSYGYTF.

The V gene is TRBV6-5, the J gene TRBJ2-7; D may be TRBD2 (5 bases). Trimming stripped 8 bases from V and 2 bases from J, with 19 bases between. Germline V lookup: CDR1 MNHEY, CDR2 SVGAGI. This CDR3 is built from 15 residues. The CDR3 DNA reads as TGTGCCAGCCGACTGCTAGCCCAAGAACCCTACGAGCAGTACTTC. The encoded protein is CASRLLAQEPYEQYF.

Concerning this clone: Other DNA variants within this sample encode the same CDR3. This rearrangement joins TRBV29-1 to TRBJ2-3; 14 bases align to TRBD2. With 4 bases clipped from V and 6 bases from J, the junction kept 3 bases outside the gene matches. From germline, CDR1 is SQVTM and CDR2 ANQGSEA. This CDR3 is 14 amino acids long. Written as DNA, the CDR3 is TGCAGCGTTGGGACTAGCGGGAGGTCTGATACGCAGTATTTT. Its translation: CSVGTSGRSDTQYF.

The chain has TRBV4-2 and TRBJ2-7, with TRBD2 matching 8 bases. The germline CDR1 and CDR2 sequences are LGHNA and YNFKEQ. V lost 0 bases and J lost 7; bases outside the gene matches: 8. There are 15 residues in the CDR3. The CDR3 coding sequence is TGTGCCAGCAGCCAAGATGGTACTAGCGGCGGAGAGCAGTACGTC. It codes for CASSQDGTSGGEQYV.

V gene TRBV7-2 combines with J gene TRBJ2-6; D gene uncertain. V shed 5 bases and J shed 1 base, with 9 bases lying between them. The germline V gene has CDR1 SGHTA and CDR2 FQGNSA. The CDR3 runs to 15 residues. Here the CDR3 DNA reads TGTGCCAGCAGCCCACAACGATCTGGGGCCAACGTCCTGACTTTC. It encodes CASSPQRSGANVLTF.

There are a few counts of this clone. The V and J genes are TRBV30 and TRBJ2-5; D is unclear. The CDR3 runs 15 residues. Germline values: CDR1 GTSNPN, CDR2 SVGIG (reference sequence). Deletions cut 3 bases from V and 4 bases from J, with 18 bases between. CDR3 sequence reads: CAWSRVPGRGETQYF. CDR3 DNA sequence: TGTGCCTGGAGCCGAGTGCCCGGGCGAGGAGAGACCCAGTACTTC.

The chain joins TRBV9 to TRBJ2-7; 9 bases fit TRBD2. The V segment lost 4 bases and the J segment 6 bases; nucleotides outside the gene matches: 11. Germline V CDR1 and CDR2: SGDLS, YYNGEE. The CDR3 has 15 residues. For the CDR3, the DNA is TGTGCCAGCAGCCCCTACCTAGGGACTAGCACCGAGCAGTACTTC. It specifies CASSPYLGTSTEQYF.

The chain joins TRBV7-3 to TRBJ2-5, with TRBD2 matching over 7 bases. There are 14 residues in the CDR3. CDR1 SGHTA and CDR2 FQGTGA come from the germline V gene. After removal of 5 bases from V and 4 bases from J, the junction contained 7 bases not matched to a gene. CDR3 loop: CASSPRGSGETQYF. The CDR3 DNA reads TGTGCCAGCAGCCCCCGCGGGAGCGGAGAGACCCAGTACTTC.

This clone was counted between two and nine times. The chain has TRBV5-1 and TRBJ1-2, with a tentative D call TRBD1 (6 bases). The length of the CDR3 is 14 residues. The ends were cut back, 5 bases at V and 8 bases at J, with 19 bases in the middle. Germline lookup yields CDR1 SGHRS and CDR2 YFSETQ. The CDR3 DNA reads TGCGCCAGCAGTTTTGAAGTCACAGGGTACGGCTACACCTTC. It yields the protein CASSFEVTGYGYTF. The entire variable domain, with the rest obtained from reference TRBV5-1 and TRBJ1-2, is as follows: KAGVTQTPRYLIKTRGQQVTLSCSPISGHRSVSWYQQTPGQGLQFLFEYFSETQRNKGNFPGRFSGRQFSNSRSEMNVSTLELGDSALYLCASSFEVTGYGYTFGSGTRLTVV.

V and J are TRBV9 and TRBJ1-5; D unresolved. V dropped 1 base and J dropped 7 bases, with 12 bases sitting between them. The CDR3 covers 14 residues. Germline assignment: CDR1 SGDLS and CDR2 YYNGEE. The CDR3 region is CASSVSRTGQPQHF. The CDR3 DNA reads TGTGCCAGCAGCGTATCCCGAACGGGGCAGCCCCAGCATTTT.